These 2 T cell receptor beta chains were all obtained from the same sample, sequenced in a study of blood T cell repertoires in COVID-19. Some clones are missing from TCRdb's copy, which holds only in-frame ones; the method was immunoSEQ multiplex PCR. The table shows about 76,000 clones, with around 85% occurring only once. The sequencing input was peripheral blood. These receptors originate from a human donor in a cohort sampled during active COVID-19.

This clone occurred once. This chain connects TRBV11-2 to TRBJ2-3; tentative D call: TRBD2 (7 bases). The CDR3 covers 16 residues. V lost 5 bases, J lost 4 bases, and 19 bases lay in between. Germline CDR1 is SGHAT and CDR2 is FQNNGV. The CDR3, as DNA: TGTGCCAGCAGCCCGGGGGGCGGGGGCGTCGCAGATACGCAGTATTTT. It is translated as CASSPGGGGVADTQYF. Full variable domain (rest looked up from reference TRBV11-2 and TRBJ2-3): EAGVAQSPRYKIIEKRQSVAFWCNPISGHATLYWYQQILGQGPKLLIQFQNNGVVDDSQLPKDRFSAERLKGVDSTLKIQPAKLEDSAVYLCASSPGGGGVADTQYFGPGTRLTVL.

The gene calls are TRBV5-1 and TRBJ1-4; possibly TRBD1 for D (6 bases). The CDR3 covers 16 residues. The germline CDR1 and CDR2 sequences are SGHRS and YFSETQ. V was clipped by 1 base and J by 4 bases, with 14 bases between them. The CDR3: CASSLKPDSGNEKLFF. The CDR3 bases are TGCGCCAGCAGCTTGAAGCCGGACAGTGGTAATGAAAAACTGTTTTTT.